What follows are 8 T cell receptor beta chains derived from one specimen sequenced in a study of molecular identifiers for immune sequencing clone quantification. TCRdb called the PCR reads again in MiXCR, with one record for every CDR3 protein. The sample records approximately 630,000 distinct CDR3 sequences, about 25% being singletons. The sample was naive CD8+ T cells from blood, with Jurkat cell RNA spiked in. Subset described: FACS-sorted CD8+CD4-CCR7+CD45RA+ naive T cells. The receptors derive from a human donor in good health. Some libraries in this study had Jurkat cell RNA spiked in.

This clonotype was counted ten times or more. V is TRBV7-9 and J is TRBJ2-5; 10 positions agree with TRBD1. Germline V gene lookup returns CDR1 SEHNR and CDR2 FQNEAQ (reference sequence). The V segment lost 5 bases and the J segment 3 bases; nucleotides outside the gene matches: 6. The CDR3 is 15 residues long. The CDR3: CASSPWGTGEETQYF. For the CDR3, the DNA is TGTGCCAGCAGCCCATGGGGGACAGGGGAAGAGACCCAGTACTTC. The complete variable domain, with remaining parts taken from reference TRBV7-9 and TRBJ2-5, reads DTGVSQNPRHKITKRGQNVTFRCDPISEHNRLYWYRQTLGQGPEFLTYFQNEAQLEKSRLLSDRFSAERPKGSFSTLEIQRTEQGDSAMYLCASSPWGTGEETQYFGPGTRLLVL.

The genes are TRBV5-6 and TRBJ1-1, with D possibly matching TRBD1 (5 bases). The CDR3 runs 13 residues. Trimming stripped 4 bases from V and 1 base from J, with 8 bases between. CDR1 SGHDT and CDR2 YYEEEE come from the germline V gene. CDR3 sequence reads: CASSAGANTEAFF. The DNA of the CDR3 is TGTGCCAGCAGCGCCGGGGCGAACACTGAAGCTTTCTTT.

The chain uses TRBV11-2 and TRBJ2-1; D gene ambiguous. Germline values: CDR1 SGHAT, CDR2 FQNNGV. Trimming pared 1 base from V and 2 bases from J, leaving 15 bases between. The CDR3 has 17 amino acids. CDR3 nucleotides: TGTGCCAGCAGCTTAGCCCCGGGCCTCCCCCCCTACAATGAGCAGTTCTTC. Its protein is CASSLAPGLPPYNEQFF. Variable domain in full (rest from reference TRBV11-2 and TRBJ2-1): EAGVAQSPRYKIIEKRQSVAFWCNPISGHATLYWYQQILGQGPKLLIQFQNNGVVDDSQLPKDRFSAERLKGVDSTLKIQPAKLEDSAVYLCASSLAPGLPPYNEQFFGPGTRLTVL.

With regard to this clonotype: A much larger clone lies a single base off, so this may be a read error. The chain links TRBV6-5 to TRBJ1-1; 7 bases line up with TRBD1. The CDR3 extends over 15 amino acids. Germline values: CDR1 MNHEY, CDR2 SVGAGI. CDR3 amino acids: CASSYLTGVRPEALF. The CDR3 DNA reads TGTGCCAGCAGTTACCTTACAGGGGTGCGACCTGAAGCTCTCTTT.

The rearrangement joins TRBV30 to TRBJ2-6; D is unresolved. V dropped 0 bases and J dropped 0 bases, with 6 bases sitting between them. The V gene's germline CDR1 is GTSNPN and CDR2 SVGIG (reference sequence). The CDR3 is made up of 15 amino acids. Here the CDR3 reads CAWSVGSSGANVLTF. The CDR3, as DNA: TGTGCCTGGAGTGTTGGTAGCTCTGGGGCCAACGTCCTGACTTTC. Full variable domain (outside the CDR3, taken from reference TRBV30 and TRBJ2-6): SQTIHQWPATLVQPVGSPLSLECTVEGTSNPNLYWYRQAAGRGLQLLFYSVGIGQISSEVPQNLSASRPQDRQFILSSKKLLLSDSGFYLCAWSVGSSGANVLTFGAGSRLTVL.

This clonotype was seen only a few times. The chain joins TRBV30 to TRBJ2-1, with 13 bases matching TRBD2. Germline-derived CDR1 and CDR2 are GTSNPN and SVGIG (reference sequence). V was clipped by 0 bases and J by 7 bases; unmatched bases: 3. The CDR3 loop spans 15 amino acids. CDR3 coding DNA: TGTGCCTGGAGTGTAGGGACTAGCGGGGTTAATGAGCAGTTCTTC. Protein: CAWSVGTSGVNEQFF.

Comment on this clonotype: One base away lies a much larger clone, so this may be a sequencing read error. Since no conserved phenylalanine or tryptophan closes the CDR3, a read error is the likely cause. The CDR3 DNA follows: TGTGCCTGGAGTGTACAGGGCAGAGAAGCTTTCCTT. Translating gives CAWSVQGREAFL. The J gene is TRBJ1-1, the V gene TRBV30, with TRBD1 as a possible D gene (6 bases). CDR3 length equals 12 residues. CDR1 GTSNPN and CDR2 SVGIG come from the germline V gene (reference sequence). V shed 0 bases and J shed 8 bases, with 10 bases lying between them.

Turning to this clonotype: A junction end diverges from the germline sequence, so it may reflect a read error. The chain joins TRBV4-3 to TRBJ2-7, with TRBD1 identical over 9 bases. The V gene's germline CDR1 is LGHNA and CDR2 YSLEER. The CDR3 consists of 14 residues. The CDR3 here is CARSSRTGEGEQYF. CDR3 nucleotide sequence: TGCGCCCGCAGCTCTCGGACAGGGGAAGGCGAGCAGTACTTC.